The source of this TCR beta chain is a study of regulatory T cells in long-lasting Graves disease. General observations from the study: Sample size, which was small, may have reduced accuracy.

Time point: newly diagnosed GD, antithyroid drugs for less than 3 months. Generation of the TCR library employed RNA extracted from PBMCs. The V gene's germline CDR1 is MDHEN and CDR2 SYDVKM. V lost 1 base, J lost 12 bases, and 13 bases stayed unmatched. There are 16 residues in the CDR3. This clonotype was seen ten or more times. Its antigen remains unknown. Arm-PCR of CDR3 regions and iRepertoire HTBI primers were the basis on which TCR beta libraries were built. TCRdb re-called the multiplex PCR reads through MiXCR, storing one row per CDR3 protein. The top ten hold approximately 17% of the sample, which has roughly 420,000 distinct CDR3 sequences, around 13% seen once. These records were also assigned to another study, of T cells in Graves' hyperthyroidism and ophthalmopathy.

The sequences come from peripheral blood mononuclear cells (PBMCs), collected at new diagnosis, from a patient treated with antithyroid drugs. The sequence was collected from a woman aged 50 to 60 with Graves disease. This rearrangement joins TRBV28 to TRBJ2-1; TRBD2 matches 9 bases. CDR3 nucleotide sequence: TGTGCCAGCAGTTTATTGGAGGCGGGAGGGCCAAGGTCGCAGTTCTTC. As protein: CASSLLEAGGPRSQFF.